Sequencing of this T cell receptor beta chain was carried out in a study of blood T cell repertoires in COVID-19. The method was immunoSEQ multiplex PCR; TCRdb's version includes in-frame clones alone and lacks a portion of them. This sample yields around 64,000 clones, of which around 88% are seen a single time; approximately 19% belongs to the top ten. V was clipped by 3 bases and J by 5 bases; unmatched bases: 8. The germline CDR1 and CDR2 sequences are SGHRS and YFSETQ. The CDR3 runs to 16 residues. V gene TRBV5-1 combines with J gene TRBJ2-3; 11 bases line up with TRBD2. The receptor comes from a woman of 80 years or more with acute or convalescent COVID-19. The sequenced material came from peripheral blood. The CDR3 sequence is CASSSVAGGLGDTQYF. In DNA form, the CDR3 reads TGCGCCAGCAGCTCAGTAGCGGGGGGGCTGGGAGATACGCAGTATTTT.